These 27 T cell receptor beta chains came from one sample sequenced in a study of spatial heterogeneity in lung cancer. Regarding time point: sample taken at primary tumor resection. Whole RNA, isolated from tumor, nontumor lung or frozen PBMC, was sequenced without prior sorting. TCRdb ran MiXCR on the 5' RACE reads and lists one entry per CDR3 protein. The data hold tens of thousands of distinct CDR3 sequences, with about 12% observed a single time. The source was PBMCs, collected at surgery. These TCRs come from a male donor with early-stage non-small cell lung cancer.

As regards this clonotype: Given a much more abundant clone one base away, this may be a read error. The rearrangement joins TRBV20-1 to TRBJ2-1; D is unclear. Germline values: CDR1 DFQATT, CDR2 SNEGSKA (reference sequence). The length of the CDR3 is 10 residues. The CDR3 sequence: CTLRWDELFF. The CDR3 region has the DNA TGCACTCTAAGGTGGGATGAGCTGTTCTTC.

This clonotype was found a few times. The chain is built from TRBV7-2 and TRBJ2-3; 10 positions match TRBD2. This CDR3 is 17 amino acids long. The V gene's germline CDR1 is SGHTA and CDR2 FQGNSA. The V segment lost 4 bases and the J segment 4 bases; nucleotides outside the gene matches: 11. CDR3: CASSSGLLAGLADTQYF. In DNA, the CDR3 is TGTGCCAGCAGCTCCGGCCTACTAGCGGGGTTGGCAGATACGCAGTATTTT.

This clonotype was detected only a few times. The chain uses TRBV7-2 and TRBJ1-5, with unresolved D. Germline V gives CDR1 SGHTA, CDR2 FQGNSA. This CDR3 has 13 amino acids. Trimming stripped 3 bases from V and 7 bases from J, with 10 bases between. CDR3 in DNA: TGTGCCAGCAGCTTTACAGAAGAGCAGCCCCAGCATTTT. It yields the protein CASSFTEEQPQHF.

The table lists this clonotype with a few counts. The V gene is TRBV3-1, the J gene TRBJ2-7; 11 nucleotides agree with TRBD2. Germline loops: CDR1 LGHDT, CDR2 YNNKEL (reference sequence). V shed 3 bases and J 1 base; nucleotides not matched to a gene: 8. The CDR3 contains 17 residues. The CDR3 DNA sequence: TGTGCCAGCAGCCACATTAGCGGGAGGGGTAATTCCTACGAGCAGTACTTC. Translating it yields CASSHISGRGNSYEQYF.

The table lists this clonotype with a few counts. The J gene is TRBJ2-7, the V gene TRBV20-1; no clear D. This CDR3 contains 14 residues. Germline V lookup: CDR1 DFQATT, CDR2 SNEGSKA (reference sequence). Trimming took off 1 base at V and 0 bases at J, with 10 bases between the two ends. CDR3 sequence reads: CSARGRDHSYEQYF. For the CDR3, the DNA is TGCAGTGCTAGAGGGCGCGATCACTCCTACGAGCAGTACTTC.

The V and J genes are TRBV7-9 and TRBJ2-7, with TRBD2 matching 8 bases. The CDR3 runs to 15 residues. V gave up 5 bases and J gave up 3 bases; unmatched junction bases: 9. In germline, CDR1 is SEHNR, CDR2 FQNEAQ (reference sequence). The CDR3 sequence: CASSNSGTSHYEQYF. The CDR3 DNA sequence: TGTGCCAGCAGCAACTCCGGGACTAGTCACTACGAGCAGTACTTC.

This rearrangement joins TRBV12-3 or TRBV12-4 to TRBJ1-4; 7 positions agree with TRBD1. The CDR3 contains 15 residues. V lost 6 bases to trimming and J lost 5 bases; unmatched junction nucleotides: 9. Here the CDR3 reads CASSPGQANNEKLFF. The CDR3 nucleotides are TGTGCCAGCAGCCCCGGACAGGCGAACAATGAAAAACTGTTTTTT.

This clonotype has ten or more counts. This chain uses TRBV27 with TRBJ2-5; 8 bases fit TRBD2. After removal of 5 bases from V and 1 base from J, the junction contained 12 bases not matched to a gene. The germline gives CDR1 MNHEY, CDR2 SMNVEV (reference sequence). The CDR3 contains 17 residues. The CDR3 DNA sequence: TGTGCCAGCAGTCCCGGGGTAGCGGGGTCCGTCCAAGAGACCCAGTACTTC. Amino acid sequence: CASSPGVAGSVQETQYF.

V and J are TRBV20-1 and TRBJ2-7, with 8 bases that match TRBD2. Unmatched junction bases numbered 9, after V lost 4 bases and J lost 4 bases. The CDR3 length is 14 residues. Germline V lookup: CDR1 DFQATT, CDR2 SNEGSKA (reference sequence). CDR3 bases: TGCAGTGCTACCAAGACTAGCGTAGTATACGAGCAGTACTTC. This translates into CSATKTSVVYEQYF.

This clonotype was observed a handful of times. V is TRBV14 and J is TRBJ1-6; TRBD1 might be the D (5 bases). The germline V gene encodes CDR1 SGHDN and CDR2 FVKESK. The CDR3 sequence is 14 residues long. Trimming cost V 6 bases and J 3 bases, with 9 bases left between them. The CDR3 loop is CASSQGRYNSPLHF. In DNA form, the CDR3 reads TGTGCCAGCAGTCAGGGCCGCTATAATTCACCCCTCCACTTT.

The V call is TRBV14, the J call TRBJ2-2; D not resolved. V was cut by 5 bases and J by 7 bases, with 11 bases left in between. Germline V gene lookup returns CDR1 SGHDN and CDR2 FVKESK. This CDR3 has 13 amino acids. The CDR3 protein is CASSSLGFGELFF. In DNA form, the CDR3 reads TGTGCCAGCAGCTCTCTGGGGTTCGGGGAGCTGTTTTTT.

This clonotype turned up a few times. V usage is TRBV12-3 or TRBV12-4 and J usage is TRBJ2-7, with 8 bases that match TRBD1. The CDR3 length is 11 residues. J gave up 12 bases and V 6 bases, and 7 bases lay outside the gene matches. DNA for the CDR3: TGTGCCAGCAGCCCAGGACAGGGCGGGTACTTC. Translating gives CASSPGQGGYF.

The genes are TRBV24-1 and TRBJ2-1; D uncertain. The V end lost 4 bases, the J end lost 9 bases, and 12 bases lay between the germline ends. The CDR3 spans 13 residues. From germline, CDR1 is KGHDR and CDR2 SFDVKD. CDR3 nucleotide sequence: TGTGCCACCAGTGAGCCTGGACGGAGTGAGCAGTTCTTC. Protein product: CATSEPGRSEQFF.

This clonotype has ten or more counts. J is TRBJ2-7 and V is TRBV6-2 or TRBV6-3, with a tentative D call TRBD2 (6 bases). The germline V gene encodes CDR1 MNHEY and CDR2 SVGEGT. The CDR3 covers 14 residues. V lost 2 bases, J lost 2 bases, and 10 bases lay in between. CDR3 coding DNA: TGTGCCAGCAGTTACGCCGGGGAGGCCTACGAGCAGTACTTC. Residues: CASSYAGEAYEQYF.

This clonotype was seen only a few times. This chain joins TRBV5-1 and TRBJ2-7; weak D call: TRBD1 (6 bases). The CDR3 contains 14 residues. Germline CDR1 and CDR2: SGHRS and YFSETQ. V was clipped by 4 bases and J by 3 bases, with 14 bases between them. CDR3 region: CASSARSGDYEQYF. In DNA, the CDR3 is TGCGCCAGCAGCGCCCGCTCAGGGGACTACGAGCAGTACTTC.

V usage is TRBV25-1 and J usage is TRBJ2-5; 9 bases are a match to TRBD1. With 5 bases clipped from V and 6 bases from J, the junction kept 7 bases outside the gene matches. The CDR3 runs to 14 residues. The germline V gene encodes CDR1 MGHDK and CDR2 SYGVNS. Here the CDR3 reads CASSITGGQKTQYF. DNA for the CDR3: TGTGCCAGCAGTATTACAGGGGGCCAGAAGACCCAGTACTTC.

J is TRBJ1-1 and V is TRBV4-1; D uncertain. The CDR3 sequence is 15 residues long. V lost 1 base and J lost 1, with 10 bases in between. From germline, CDR1 is MGHRA and CDR2 YSYEKL. CDR3 residues: CASSQGQITNTEAFF. Written as DNA, the CDR3 is TGCGCCAGCAGCCAAGGTCAAATTACGAACACTGAAGCTTTCTTT.

This chain uses TRBV6-6 with TRBJ2-1; 7 positions match TRBD2. Germline CDR1 reads MNHNY; CDR2 reads SVGAGI (reference sequence). The CDR3 length is 18 residues. Germline trimming cut 0 bases from V and 5 bases from J; bases unmatched to any gene: 13. CDR3: CASSYSPFGRQVDNEQFF. CDR3 nucleotide sequence: TGTGCCAGCAGTTACTCGCCTTTCGGGAGGCAGGTCGACAATGAGCAGTTCTTC.

V gene TRBV29-1 combines with J gene TRBJ1-1, with D unresolved. Germline lookup yields CDR1 SQVTM and CDR2 ANQGSEA. The V gene lost 4 bases and the J gene lost 0 bases, with 9 bases spanning the gap. The CDR3 has 13 residues. CDR3 nucleotide sequence: TGCAGCGTTGTTCGCCCGTTGAACACTGAAGCTTTCTTT. This codes for CSVVRPLNTEAFF.

This clonotype was recorded at least ten times. The chain uses TRBV5-1 and TRBJ2-3; TRBD2 is a possible D gene (5 bases). CDR3 length: 15 amino acids. Per germline, CDR1 SGHRS and CDR2 YFSETQ. V gave up 0 bases and J gave up 2 bases, with 10 bases separating them. CDR3 residues: CASSLERTFTDTQYF. The DNA of the CDR3 is TGCGCCAGCAGCTTGGAGCGGACCTTCACAGATACGCAGTATTTT.

This chain joins TRBV7-9 and TRBJ2-3, with TRBD2 matching 7 bases. Germline V gives CDR1 SEHNR, CDR2 FQNEAQ (reference sequence). This CDR3 region has 16 residues. After removal of 5 bases from V and 1 base from J, the junction contained 9 bases not matched to a gene. CDR3 nucleotides: TGTGCCAGCAGCCCCCCGCTAGCGGAGGGCACAGATACGCAGTATTTT. Amino acids: CASSPPLAEGTDTQYF.

The V call is TRBV5-6, the J call TRBJ1-5; possible D gene TRBD1, 6 bases. Trimming removed 2 bases at V and 5 bases at J, with 14 bases between. Germline CDR1 reads SGHDT; CDR2 reads YYEEEE. The CDR3 extends over 15 amino acids. The CDR3 loop reads CASSFKDSPYQPQHF. The CDR3 DNA reads as TGTGCCAGCAGCTTTAAGGACAGCCCCTATCAGCCCCAGCATTTT.

This clonotype was recorded a few times. The rearrangement joins TRBV6-5 to TRBJ1-1, with unresolved D. There are 12 residues in the CDR3. Germline V lookup: CDR1 MNHEY, CDR2 SVGAGI. V lost 2 bases, J lost 1 base, and 2 bases lay in between. Here the CDR3 DNA reads TGTGCCAGCAGTTACCAGAACACTGAAGCTTTCTTT. Its protein product is CASSYQNTEAFF.

This clonotype appeared many times. This chain connects TRBV6-6 to TRBJ2-7; the D gene could be TRBD1 or TRBD2 (6 bases each). V was pared by 1 base and J by 0 bases, with 13 bases between. The CDR3 sequence is 16 residues long. The germline CDR1 and CDR2 sequences are MNHNY and SVGAGI (reference sequence). As DNA, the CDR3 is TGTGCCAGCAGTTACTGGGGGGCAATCGTCTCCTACGAGCAGTACTTC. Amino acids: CASSYWGAIVSYEQYF.

This clonotype was observed a handful of times. The chain uses TRBV19 and TRBJ1-5; D is unresolved. V lost 3 bases, J lost 5 bases, and 11 bases lay in between. This CDR3 is built from 14 residues. Germline CDR1 reads LNHDA; CDR2 reads SQIVND (reference sequence). CDR3 protein: CASSIPGRDQPQHF. DNA for the CDR3: TGTGCCAGTAGTATCCCAGGTAGAGATCAGCCCCAGCATTTT.

The rearrangement joins TRBV28 to TRBJ2-7; D not certain. The germline V and J ends were trimmed by 2 bases and 3 bases, with 8 bases remaining between them. The CDR3 loop spans 13 amino acids. Germline V lookup: CDR1 MDHEN, CDR2 SYDVKM. For the CDR3, the DNA is TGTGCCAGCAGTTTAGGCTCAGTCTACGAGCAGTACTTC. It translates to CASSLGSVYEQYF.

The chain has TRBV4-3 and TRBJ1-1; D unclear. Germline V gene data show CDR1 as LGHNA and CDR2 as YSLEER. The CDR3 contains 12 residues. The V end lost 1 base, the J end lost 9 bases, and 9 bases lay between the germline ends. The CDR3 is CASSQAGRKAFF. The DNA of the CDR3 is TGCGCCAGCAGCCAAGCGGGCCGCAAAGCTTTCTTT.